Sequencing of this TCR beta chain was carried out in a study of technical replicates of blood from a handful of donors. CDR1 SEHNR and CDR2 FQNEAQ come from the germline V gene (reference sequence). J lost 7 bases, V lost 1 base, and 1 base had no gene match. The CDR3 runs 14 residues. Only in-frame clones appear in the TCRdb table, and some are missing; sequencing was by immunoSEQ multiplex PCR. The table includes tens of thousands of clones, 92% detected once. This TCR was sampled from a human donor in good health. Sequenced: T cells isolated from PBMCs. V gene TRBV7-9 combines with J gene TRBJ1-4, with 9 bases identical to TRBD1. CDR3 sequence reads: CASSLDRGPEKLFF. CDR3 DNA sequence: TGTGCCAGCAGCTTAGACAGGGGGCCTGAAAAACTGTTTTTT.